This record covers a single T cell receptor beta chain. Its antigen is undetermined. The PCR ran on 60 Vbeta and 13 Jbeta primers. Using immunoSEQ multiplex PCR, the repertoire was profiled, and TCRdb retains in-frame clones only, with some absent. The table includes 100,000 or so clones, roughly three quarters detected once. Each donor's status was that of a healthy bone marrow donor. The sample comes from a study of cytomegalovirus exposure and HLA in healthy donors. General study findings and limits: Within the data, a cluster of highly shared sequence variants was likely a sequencing artifact. Solely CMV serostatus was available to characterize immune exposure.

Source material: PBMCs. The TCR comes from a man aged 30 to 39 in good health and CMV-seronegative.

DNA for the CDR3: TGTGCCAGCCGACTCTCAGGGAAGGGGTACGAGCAGTACTTC. This gives the protein CASRLSGKGYEQYF. This chain uses TRBV27 with TRBJ2-7; D is possibly TRBD1 (5 bases). The V and J ends lost 8 bases and 4 bases respectively, with 18 bases between them. Germline-derived CDR1 and CDR2 are MNHEY and SMNVEV (reference sequence). The CDR3 runs 14 residues.